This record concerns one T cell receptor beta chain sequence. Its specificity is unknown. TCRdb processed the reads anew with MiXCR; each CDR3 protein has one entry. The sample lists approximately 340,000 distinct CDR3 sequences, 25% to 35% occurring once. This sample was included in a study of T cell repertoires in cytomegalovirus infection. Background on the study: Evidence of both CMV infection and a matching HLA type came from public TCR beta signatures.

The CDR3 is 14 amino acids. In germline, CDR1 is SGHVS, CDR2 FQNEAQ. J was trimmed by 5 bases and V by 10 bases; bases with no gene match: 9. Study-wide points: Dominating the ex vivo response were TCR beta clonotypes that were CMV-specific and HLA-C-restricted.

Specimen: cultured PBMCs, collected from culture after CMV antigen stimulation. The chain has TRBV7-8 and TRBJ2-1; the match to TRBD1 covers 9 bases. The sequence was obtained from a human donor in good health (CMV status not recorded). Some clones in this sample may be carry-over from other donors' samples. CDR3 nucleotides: TGTGCCACAATCCGGGACAGGGTAAACAATGAGCAGTTCTTC. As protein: CATIRDRVNNEQFF.